This passage covers 26 T cell receptor beta chains from one sample sequenced in a study of cytotoxic CD8 clonotypes in ibrutinib-treated CLL. Only in-frame clones appear in the TCRdb table, and some are missing; sequencing was by immunoSEQ multiplex PCR. The data show some 130,000 clones, about 80% seen once. This material consisted of PBMCs, taken after 24 months of ibrutinib treatment. The receptor source for this set is a human donor with chronic lymphocytic leukemia.

This chain joins TRBV27 and TRBJ1-5; 7 nucleotides align to TRBD1. Per germline, CDR1 MNHEY and CDR2 SMNVEV (reference sequence). Unmatched junction bases numbered 11, after V lost 6 bases and J lost 3 bases. This CDR3 has 16 amino acids. The CDR3 DNA reads as TGTGCCAGCAGACTGACCGGGACAGCGAACAATCAGCCCCAGCATTTT. Residues: CASRLTGTANNQPQHF.

Only one count was recorded for this clone. The chain joins TRBV10-3 to TRBJ2-5; 12 bases are a match to TRBD1. The CDR3 loop spans 14 amino acids. Germline CDR1 is ENHRY and CDR2 is SYGVKD. V dropped 6 bases and J dropped 7; count of bases not matched to a gene: 6. This CDR3 is CAISRDRGQGTQYF. CDR3 bases: TGTGCCATCAGCCGGGACAGGGGGCAGGGGACCCAGTACTTC.

This chain uses TRBV10-2 with TRBJ2-1, with 9 bases aligning to TRBD2. With 7 bases clipped from V and 5 bases from J, the junction kept 6 bases outside the gene matches. Germline values: CDR1 WSHSY, CDR2 SAAADI. The length of the CDR3 is 14 residues. The DNA for the CDR3 is TGCGCCAGCACCGAGGCTAGCGGGAACAATGAGCAGTTCTTC. This encodes CASTEASGNNEQFF.

This clone was observed a single time. The chain couples TRBV12-5 to TRBJ2-3, with 9 nucleotides matching TRBD2. After removal of 1 base from V and 5 bases from J, the junction contained 7 bases not matched to a gene. The CDR3 contains 16 residues. The V gene's germline CDR1 is LGHNT and CDR2 FRNRAP. The DNA of the CDR3 is TGTGCTAGTGGTTTGGGCGGGGGGGCCGACGTAGATACGCAGTATTTT. Protein: CASGLGGGADVDTQYF.

V and J are TRBV4-3 and TRBJ1-2; D is ambiguous. The length of the CDR3 is 12 residues. Germline V lookup: CDR1 LGHNA, CDR2 YSLEER. V lost 2 bases and J lost 4, with 5 bases in between. This chain's CDR3 is CASSQMGYGYTF. The DNA of the CDR3 is TGCGCCAGCAGCCAAATGGGCTATGGCTACACCTTC.

This chain links TRBV19 with TRBJ1-5; D remains ambiguous. Trimming removed 3 bases from V and 0 bases from J, with 6 bases in between. The CDR3 sequence is 14 residues long. Germline CDR1 reads LNHDA; CDR2 reads SQIVND (reference sequence). For the CDR3, the DNA is TGTGCCAGTAGTATTGGGAATAGCAATCAGCCCCAGCATTTT. Protein sequence: CASSIGNSNQPQHF.

This clone came up once. The chain couples TRBV7-6 to TRBJ2-7; D uncertain. Trimming took 4 bases from V and 7 from J, leaving 11 bases between them. Germline V lookup: CDR1 SGHVS, CDR2 FNYEAQ. The CDR3 has 12 amino acids. DNA of the CDR3: TGTGCCAGCAGCTCGTACGGCGCGGAGCAGTACTTC. Residues: CASSSYGAEQYF.

The gene calls are TRBV2 and TRBJ1-6, with D possibly being TRBD1 (5 bases). CDR3 length: 14 amino acids. Germline V gene data show CDR1 as SNHLY and CDR2 as FYNNEI. The V and J ends lost 6 bases and 7 bases respectively, with 13 bases between them. The CDR3, as DNA: TGTGCCAGCAGACCGCGGGGGTGGAATTCACCCCTCCACTTT. Encoded protein: CASRPRGWNSPLHF.

V usage is TRBV10-3 and J usage is TRBJ2-4; tentatively, D is TRBD2 (6 bases). The CDR3 is 13 residues long. Germline CDR1 and CDR2: ENHRY and SYGVKD. V was trimmed by 2 bases and J by 8 bases, leaving 10 bases between them. CDR3 sequence (DNA): TGTGCCATCAGTGAGGGGGGGTGGCACATTCAGTACTTC. It yields the protein CAISEGGWHIQYF.

This chain connects TRBV5-5 to TRBJ1-1; no clear D gene. Germline CDR1 and CDR2: SGHKS and YYEKEE (reference sequence). Trimming stripped 1 base from V and 1 base from J, with 8 bases between. The CDR3 covers 14 residues. The chain's CDR3 is CASSLSDPNTEAFF. The CDR3 region has the DNA TGTGCCAGCAGCTTGTCTGATCCGAACACTGAAGCTTTCTTT.

This chain uses TRBV9 with TRBJ1-2; tentatively, D is TRBD1 (5 bases). Germline loops: CDR1 SGDLS, CDR2 YYNGEE. There are 15 residues in the CDR3. The V end lost 0 bases, the J end lost 3 bases, and 12 bases lay between the germline ends. DNA for the CDR3: TGTGCCAGCAGCGTAGAGGCAGGGCGATACTATGGCTACACCTTC. Encoded protein: CASSVEAGRYYGYTF.

The chain has TRBV11-3 and TRBJ2-1, with TRBD1 identical over 7 bases. This CDR3 is built from 14 residues. Trimming removed 5 bases from V and 9 bases from J; junction bases left unmatched: 10. Germline loops: CDR1 SGHNT, CDR2 YENEEA. CDR3 nucleotide sequence: TGTGCCAGCAGCCCCGAAGAGGGGGCGGGTGAGCAGTTCTTC. Its translation: CASSPEEGAGEQFF.

The V gene is TRBV28, the J gene TRBJ1-1; D is ambiguous. Germline loops: CDR1 MDHEN, CDR2 SYDVKM. V was pared by 2 bases and J by 11 bases, with 15 bases between. There are 13 residues in the CDR3. The chain's CDR3 is CASSLNRESEAFF. Here the CDR3 DNA reads TGTGCCAGCAGTTTAAATAGGGAATCCGAGGCTTTCTTT.

The rearrangement joins TRBV2 to TRBJ2-1; D is unresolved. The CDR3 covers 14 residues. V lost 7 bases, J lost 6 bases, and 16 bases lay in between. Germline-derived CDR1 and CDR2 are SNHLY and FYNNEI. The CDR3 here is CASKPRGISNEQFF. Here the CDR3 DNA reads TGTGCCAGCAAACCCCGTGGTATCTCCAATGAGCAGTTCTTC.

This clone was picked up a small number of times. The V and J genes are TRBV9 and TRBJ2-7; TRBD2 matches at 7 bases. The CDR3 spans 15 residues. Germline lookup yields CDR1 SGDLS and CDR2 YYNGEE. After removal of 0 bases from V and 3 bases from J, the junction contained 6 bases not matched to a gene. This CDR3 is CASSVGLAESYEQYF. In nucleotides, the CDR3 is TGTGCCAGCAGCGTAGGCCTAGCGGAAAGCTACGAGCAGTACTTC.

This clone was counted only a few times. CDR3 protein: CAIWDRGQETQYF. The DNA of the CDR3 is TGTGCTATATGGGACAGGGGGCAAGAGACCCAGTACTTC. This chain connects TRBV7-7 to TRBJ2-5; 11 bases align to TRBD1. Germline values: CDR1 SSHAT, CDR2 FNYEAQ (reference sequence). This CDR3 has 13 amino acids.

Written as DNA, the CDR3 is TGTGCCAGCAGCCCCCGGAGGGCGGGTGGAGAGACCCAGTACTTC. Protein product: CASSPRRAGGETQYF. This chain joins TRBV7-2 and TRBJ2-5, with D possibly matching TRBD2 (6 bases). Trimming took off 5 bases at V and 4 bases at J, with 17 bases between the two ends. From germline, CDR1 is SGHTA and CDR2 FQGNSA. The CDR3 totals 15 residues.

The chain recombines TRBV28 with TRBJ1-5; D ambiguous. Germline V gene data show CDR1 as MDHEN and CDR2 as SYDVKM. The CDR3 is 16 amino acids. The V and J ends lost 4 bases and 7 bases respectively, with 20 bases between them. In DNA, the CDR3 is TGTGCCAGCAGTTGGGGTGGCGGGTCTAACGGGCAGCCCCAGCATTTT. Encoded protein: CASSWGGGSNGQPQHF.

A single count supports this clone. The gene calls are TRBV27 and TRBJ1-1, with D maybe TRBD1 (6 bases). The CDR3 is made up of 13 amino acids. Germline lookup yields CDR1 MNHEY and CDR2 SMNVEV (reference sequence). Between the trimmed V and J ends, which lost 3 bases and 4 bases, there was a span of 9 bases. CDR3 sequence (DNA): TGTGCCAGCAGTTTGGGGGGCGGCACTGAAGCTTTCTTT. Amino acid sequence: CASSLGGGTEAFF.

This clone is large in the sample. V and J are TRBV10-2 and TRBJ2-4; D gene unclear. V was trimmed by 3 bases and J by 3 bases, leaving 6 bases between them. Germline V CDR1 and CDR2: WSHSY, SAAADI. This CDR3 region has 13 residues. The CDR3 bases are TGCGCCAGCAGTGATCCCGTCAAAAACATTCAGTACTTC. It encodes CASSDPVKNIQYF.

The chain is built from TRBV5-4 and TRBJ1-2, with TRBD1 matching over 7 bases. The CDR3 sequence is 14 residues long. V was pared by 3 bases and J by 6 bases, with 8 bases of the junction left unmatched. Germline CDR1 SGHNT, CDR2 YYREEE (reference sequence). The chain's CDR3 is CASSSQTGWDGYTF. The CDR3 DNA follows: TGTGCCAGCAGCTCCCAGACAGGGTGGGATGGCTACACCTTC.

This clone was seen once. V gene TRBV4-3 combines with J gene TRBJ1-2, with a weak D call TRBD1 (6 bases). This CDR3 region has 18 residues. The germline V gene encodes CDR1 LGHNA and CDR2 YSLEER. V shed 2 bases and J shed 4 bases, with 23 bases lying between them. CDR3 protein: CASSQSRGGRTNPYGYTF. Here the CDR3 DNA reads TGCGCCAGCAGCCAATCCCGAGGGGGGAGGACAAACCCCTATGGCTACACCTTC.

This clone occurred many times. This same CDR3 is encoded by further DNA sequences in the sample. V gene TRBV7-9 combines with J gene TRBJ2-3; D gene unclear. V was clipped by 0 bases and J by 6 bases, with 4 bases between them. CDR1 is SEHNR and CDR2 is FQNEAQ in the germline V gene (reference sequence). The CDR3 has 12 amino acids. As DNA, the CDR3 is TGTGCCAGCAGCTTAGCGCGGGATACGCAGTATTTT. It specifies CASSLARDTQYF.

This clone has at least ten counts. This chain links TRBV18 with TRBJ1-3; D is ambiguous. Germline V CDR1 and CDR2: KGHSH, LQKENI. The V and J ends lost 3 bases and 0 bases respectively, with 12 bases between them. This CDR3 has 16 amino acids. CDR3 sequence (DNA): TGTGCCAGCTCACCCTGGACGACTCTCTCTGGAAACACCATATATTTT. Protein sequence: CASSPWTTLSGNTIYF.

V is TRBV6-6 and J is TRBJ1-1; D not resolved. V lost 5 bases and J 3 bases, leaving 10 bases between the germline ends. The CDR3 length is 13 residues. The germline V gene encodes CDR1 MNHNY and CDR2 SVGAGI (reference sequence). Here the CDR3 DNA reads TGTGCCAGCAGTAACCCTCAGGACACTGAAGCTTTCTTT. The encoded protein is CASSNPQDTEAFF.

The chain carries TRBV5-1 and TRBJ2-5; 10 nucleotides agree with TRBD2. V was clipped by 4 bases and J by 4 bases; unmatched bases: 7. Germline V CDR1 and CDR2: SGHRS, YFSETQ. The length of the CDR3 is 15 residues. The DNA for the CDR3 is TGCGCCAGCAGCCCCCGGACTAGCGGAGGAGAGACCCAGTACTTC. Translation gives CASSPRTSGGETQYF.